This TCR beta chain was retrieved from a study of T cell repertoires in cytomegalovirus infection. Study-level results: The ex vivo response was dominated by HLA-C-restricted CMV-specific TCR beta clonotypes.

V lost 4 bases and J 2 bases, leaving 11 bases between the germline ends. The CDR3 runs 15 residues. Germline CDR1 and CDR2: MNHEY and SVGEGT. This clonotype was counted ten times or more. What it recognizes is unknown. TCRdb used MiXCR to reprocess the reads, holding one entry per CDR3 protein. The data hold just under 300,000 distinct CDR3 sequences, with approximately 10% observed a single time. The sample taken for sequencing was PBMCs. This sequence was found in a human donor in good health (CMV status not recorded). Some clones in this sample may be carry-over from other donors' samples. The J gene is TRBJ2-2, the V gene TRBV6-2 or TRBV6-3; D assignment may be TRBD1 or TRBD2 (5 bases each). The CDR3 sequence: CASSLDRLNTGELFF. As DNA, the CDR3 is TGTGCCAGCAGTTTAGACAGACTAAACACCGGGGAGCTGTTTTTT.